This passage covers 29 T cell receptor beta chains from one sample sequenced in a study of shared clonotypes between healthy human individuals. Profiling relied on immunoSEQ multiplex PCR, and the TCRdb table lists in-frame clones only, not all of them. Of about 640,000 clones in the sample, about two thirds were seen once. The sequenced material came from memory CD4+ T cells sorted from blood. Documented subset: CD45RA-negative fraction. Receptor source: a woman in her 30s in good health.

The V and J genes are TRBV27 and TRBJ2-3, with 9 bases matching TRBD2. Trimming took 6 bases from V and 4 from J; bases not matched to a gene: 11. The V gene's germline CDR1 is MNHEY and CDR2 SMNVEV (reference sequence). The CDR3 loop spans 16 amino acids. The CDR3 sequence is CASRVAGVGKPDTQYF. The CDR3 DNA follows: TGTGCCAGCAGAGTAGCGGGAGTTGGAAAACCAGATACGCAGTATTTT.

This clone showed up just once. CDR3 DNA: TGCGCCAGCAGTGAGCAGACAGGCTTCACTGAAGCTTTCTTT. Translating gives CASSEQTGFTEAFF. The chain employs TRBV10-2 and TRBJ1-1, with D maybe TRBD1 (6 bases). Germline V gene sequence: CDR1 WSHSY, CDR2 SAAADI. CDR3 length: 14 amino acids. V shed 2 bases and J shed 4 bases, with 11 bases lying between them.

In nucleotides, the CDR3 is TGTGCCAGCAGCACGGGACAGGGGTTTAATTCACCCCTCCACTTT. The encoded protein is CASSTGQGFNSPLHF. V usage is TRBV28 and J usage is TRBJ1-6, with 10 bases matching TRBD1. The CDR3 spans 15 residues. Germline V gene lookup returns CDR1 MDHEN and CDR2 SYDVKM. V was pared by 6 bases and J by 6 bases, with 5 bases of the junction left unmatched.

This clone was found a few times. V usage is TRBV2 and J usage is TRBJ1-1; D gene ambiguous. Per germline, CDR1 SNHLY and CDR2 FYNNEI. V lost 6 bases and J lost 3, with 14 bases in between. This CDR3 contains 14 residues. The CDR3 DNA reads TGTGCCAGCAGGAGAGAGCGGGGATACACTGAAGCTTTCTTT. It specifies CASRRERGYTEAFF.

The sample holds a few counts of this clone. The chain carries TRBV5-1 and TRBJ1-1, with a possible D match to TRBD1 (6 bases). The V gene lost 1 base and the J gene lost 7 bases, with 17 bases spanning the gap. There are 15 residues in the CDR3. Germline V CDR1 and CDR2: SGHRS, YFSETQ. The CDR3 sequence: CASSLQYRATDEAFF. The CDR3 nucleotides are TGCGCCAGCAGCTTGCAATACAGGGCTACCGATGAAGCTTTCTTT. The full variable domain, in which reference TRBV5-1 and TRBJ1-1 provide the parts outside the CDR3, is KAGVTQTPRYLIKTRGQQVTLSCSPISGHRSVSWYQQTPGQGLQFLFEYFSETQRNKGNFPGRFSGRQFSNSRSEMNVSTLELGDSALYLCASSLQYRATDEAFFGQGTRLTVV.

This clone was seen once. The rearrangement joins TRBV7-8 to TRBJ2-7; D unresolved. The V gene's germline CDR1 is SGHVS and CDR2 FQNEAQ. The germline V and J ends were trimmed by 0 bases and 3 bases, with 9 bases remaining between them. CDR3 length: 14 residues. The CDR3 sequence is CASSLAVYGYEQYF. In DNA form, the CDR3 reads TGTGCCAGCAGCTTAGCGGTATACGGCTACGAGCAGTACTTC. The variable domain in full, with the rest retrieved from reference TRBV7-8 and TRBJ2-7, is GAGVSQSPRYKVAKRGQDVALRCDPISGHVSLFWYQQALGQGPEFLTYFQNEAQLDKSGLPSDRFFAERPEGSVSTLKIQRTQQEDSAVYLCASSLAVYGYEQYFGPGTRLTVT.

V is TRBV18 and J is TRBJ2-5; weak D call: TRBD1 (6 bases). V lost 6 bases and J lost 2, with 16 bases in between. The CDR3 is 15 amino acids. Germline V gene data show CDR1 as KGHSH and CDR2 as LQKENI. As DNA, the CDR3 is TGTGCCAGCTCTCCTCAACAGGGTAGACAAGAGACCCAGTACTTC. This gives the protein CASSPQQGRQETQYF.

J is TRBJ1-3 and V is TRBV5-3, with D possibly TRBD1 on 5 matching bases. TRBV5-3 carries the ORF label, with uncertain function. This CDR3 contains 16 residues. V was shortened by 0 bases and J by 2 bases, with 12 bases between the two germline ends. The CDR3 nucleotides read TGTGCCAGAAGCTTGGAAGTTGAGGGGCCTGGAAACACCATATATTTT. Protein product: CARSLEVEGPGNTIYF.

The gene calls are TRBV5-4 and TRBJ2-4; D possibly matches TRBD1 or TRBD2 (5 bases each). V was shortened by 4 bases and J by 3 bases, with 14 bases between the two germline ends. This CDR3 region has 15 residues. Germline values: CDR1 SGHNT, CDR2 YYREEE (reference sequence). Here the CDR3 reads CASSPPGPYKNIQYF. CDR3 DNA sequence: TGTGCCAGCAGCCCCCCGGGACCGTACAAAAACATTCAGTACTTC.

This clone was counted between two and nine times. This rearrangement joins TRBV6-5 to TRBJ1-1; no definite D call. Germline CDR1 MNHEY, CDR2 SVGAGI. This CDR3 comprises 15 residues. The V and J ends lost 0 bases and 0 bases respectively, with 8 bases between them. DNA of the CDR3: TGTGCCAGCAGTTACTCTCGGCGGGTGAACACTGAAGCTTTCTTT. It translates to CASSYSRRVNTEAFF.

The gene calls are TRBV27 and TRBJ2-1; no definite D call. Trimming took 4 bases from V and 6 from J, leaving 4 bases between them. Germline CDR1 MNHEY, CDR2 SMNVEV (reference sequence). CDR3 size: 11 residues. CDR3: CASSYRNEQFF. CDR3 coding DNA: TGTGCCAGCAGTTACCGCAATGAGCAGTTCTTC.

This clone was counted ten times or more. The V gene is TRBV18, the J gene TRBJ2-2, with D possibly being TRBD1 or TRBD2 (5 bases each). The V and J ends lost 3 bases and 13 bases respectively, with 21 bases between them. The CDR3 has 15 amino acids. Germline V CDR1 and CDR2: KGHSH, LQKENI. CDR3 coding DNA: TGTGCCAGCTCACCCCGGGACGAAGGCCTTGGGCGGCTGTTTTTT. This gives the protein CASSPRDEGLGRLFF.

Concerning this clone: The sample contains more than one DNA sequence encoding this CDR3. The rearrangement joins TRBV7-9 to TRBJ2-2; 8 bases match TRBD1. The trim removed 3 bases at V and 4 bases at J, leaving 1 base unmatched. The length of the CDR3 is 14 residues. Germline V lookup: CDR1 SEHNR, CDR2 FQNEAQ (reference sequence). This chain's CDR3 is CASSFTGGTGELFF. CDR3 nucleotides: TGTGCCAGCAGCTTCACAGGGGGCACCGGGGAGCTGTTTTTT.

V usage is TRBV19 and J usage is TRBJ2-7; 9 nucleotides line up with TRBD1. V dropped 4 bases and J dropped 3; count of bases not matched to a gene: 7. Germline assignment: CDR1 LNHDA and CDR2 SQIVND (reference sequence). The CDR3 consists of 15 residues. CDR3 DNA: TGTGCCAGTAGTACCCGACAGGGGGTGGGCTACGAGCAGTACTTC. Its protein product is CASSTRQGVGYEQYF.

CDR3 bases: TGTGCCAGCAGCCCTCAGCTGAAGCCAGGCGAGCAGTACTTC. It yields the protein CASSPQLKPGEQYF. This chain connects TRBV11-1 to TRBJ2-7; no firm D call. CDR3 length: 14 residues. The germline V gene encodes CDR1 SGHAT and CDR2 FQDESV (reference sequence). Trimming pared 5 bases from V and 6 bases from J, leaving 17 bases between.

The chain recombines TRBV7-3 with TRBJ1-2; 7 bases are a match to TRBD1. V gave up 5 bases and J gave up 3 bases; unmatched junction bases: 12. Germline assignment: CDR1 SGHTA and CDR2 FQGTGA. The CDR3 covers 16 residues. The CDR3 DNA follows: TGTGCCAGCAGCACGATCAGTACCAGGGGGGACTATGGCTACACCTTC. This sequence encodes CASSTISTRGDYGYTF.

The chain combines TRBV28 with TRBJ1-2; D is ambiguous. The CDR3 length is 13 residues. Germline-derived CDR1 and CDR2 are MDHEN and SYDVKM. The V gene lost 2 bases and the J gene lost 4 bases, with 8 bases spanning the gap. The CDR3 DNA reads as TGTGCCAGCAGTTTAGGATTCGGCTATGGCTACACCTTC. Translating gives CASSLGFGYGYTF.

This chain connects TRBV19 to TRBJ2-1; weak D call: TRBD2 (6 bases). Trimming left V 7 bases short and J 4 bases short, with 11 bases between. Looked up from germline, CDR1 is LNHDA and CDR2 is SQIVND (reference sequence). The CDR3 contains 13 residues. In DNA form, the CDR3 reads TGTGCCAGTACTACGGGGGAATACAATGAGCAGTTCTTC. This gives the protein CASTTGEYNEQFF. Complete variable domain (other parts from reference TRBV19 and TRBJ2-1): DGGITQSPKYLFRKEGQNVTLSCEQNLNHDAMYWYRQDPGQGLRLIYYSQIVNDFQKGDIAEGYSVSREKKESFPLTVTSAQKNPTAFYLCASTTGEYNEQFFGPGTRLTVL.

The table lists this clone with a count of one. V usage is TRBV6-1 and J usage is TRBJ2-7; D is undetermined. Germline V CDR1 and CDR2: MNHNS, SASEGT. The CDR3 sequence is 13 residues long. V lost 6 bases, J lost 2 bases, and 11 bases lay in between. In nucleotides, the CDR3 is TGTGCCAGCAGCGAAACGGTTACCTACGAGCAGTACTTC. It yields the protein CASSETVTYEQYF.

This clone was seen a handful of times. The chain couples TRBV29-1 to TRBJ2-5; TRBD1 might be the D (6 bases). Germline loops: CDR1 SQVTM, CDR2 ANQGSEA. V lost 6 bases and J lost 0, with 17 bases in between. This CDR3 spans 15 amino acids. The DNA of the CDR3 is TGCAGCGTCCCTCTAAGGGGGACGTACCAAGAGACCCAGTACTTC. Translating gives CSVPLRGTYQETQYF.

This clone has only a few counts. Other DNA sequences in the sample encode the same CDR3. This chain joins TRBV5-1 and TRBJ1-1; tentative D call: TRBD1 (6 bases). V dropped 0 bases and J dropped 0 bases, with 6 bases sitting between them. CDR1 and CDR2 from the germline V gene are SGHRS and YFSETQ. The CDR3 spans 14 residues. CDR3 sequence: CASSLGTVNTEAFF. The CDR3 bases are TGCGCCAGCAGCTTGGGGACAGTGAACACTGAAGCTTTCTTT.

The rearrangement uses TRBV7-2 and TRBJ2-3; 9 nucleotides match TRBD2. This CDR3 has 16 amino acids. Germline trimming cut 5 bases from V and 0 bases from J; bases unmatched to any gene: 6. CDR1 and CDR2 from the germline V gene are SGHTA and FQGNSA. The CDR3 protein is CASSPAGLASTDTQYF. The CDR3 region has the DNA TGTGCCAGCAGCCCCGCGGGACTAGCTAGCACAGATACGCAGTATTTT.

V and J are TRBV6-5 and TRBJ1-2; no clear D gene. V shed 8 bases and J shed 3 bases, with 7 bases lying between them. From germline, CDR1 is MNHEY and CDR2 SVGAGI. CDR3 size: 11 residues. In DNA, the CDR3 is TGTGCCAGCGGGCCGGACTATGGCTACACCTTC. Its protein is CASGPDYGYTF.

The chain links TRBV7-9 to TRBJ1-1; TRBD1 is a possible D gene (5 bases). The CDR3 covers 13 residues. V lost 3 bases and J lost 2, with 7 bases in between. Germline CDR1 reads SEHNR; CDR2 reads FQNEAQ (reference sequence). CDR3 region: CASSFGHNTEAFF. The CDR3 DNA follows: TGTGCCAGCAGCTTTGGACACAACACTGAAGCTTTCTTT.

The chain has TRBV28 and TRBJ2-4, with a weak D call TRBD2 (6 bases). Germline assignment: CDR1 MDHEN and CDR2 SYDVKM. The CDR3 spans 15 residues. V lost 6 bases to trimming and J lost 4 bases, with 16 bases between them. CDR3: CASSPGGSGKNIQYF. In DNA form, the CDR3 reads TGTGCCAGCAGCCCCGGGGGTAGCGGAAAAAACATTCAGTACTTC.

The V gene is TRBV27, the J gene TRBJ2-7; TRBD2 matches at 7 bases. The CDR3 extends over 16 amino acids. Trimming took 1 base from V and 6 from J; bases not matched to a gene: 12. In germline, CDR1 is MNHEY, CDR2 SMNVEV (reference sequence). CDR3 protein: CASSLFLAGASVEQYF. DNA of the CDR3: TGTGCCAGCAGTTTATTCCTTGCGGGAGCCTCGGTCGAGCAGTACTTC.

The chain combines TRBV7-9 with TRBJ2-7; TRBD1 might be the D (5 bases). The germline V gene encodes CDR1 SEHNR and CDR2 FQNEAQ (reference sequence). The CDR3 spans 14 residues. The V end lost 5 bases, the J end lost 2 bases, and 13 bases lay between the germline ends. CDR3 loop: CASSTDSSTYEQYF. As DNA, the CDR3 is TGTGCCAGCAGCACCGACAGTTCTACCTACGAGCAGTACTTC.

The chain has TRBV4-1 and TRBJ1-5; 9 bases match TRBD1. This CDR3 is built from 16 residues. Germline loops: CDR1 MGHRA, CDR2 YSYEKL. J was trimmed by 6 bases and V by 1 base; bases with no gene match: 7. The CDR3 loop is CASSQGTGTGIQPQHF. The CDR3 DNA follows: TGCGCCAGCAGCCAAGGCACCGGGACAGGGATTCAGCCCCAGCATTTT.

The CDR3 bases are TGCGCCAGCAGCCCACAGGGTCAAGGGGAGCAGTTCTTC. It yields the protein CASSPQGQGEQFF. The chain joins TRBV10-1 to TRBJ2-1, with TRBD1 as a possible D gene (6 bases). V lost 6 bases and J lost 10, with 16 bases in between. In germline, CDR1 is WNHNN, CDR2 SYGVQD (reference sequence). The CDR3 is made up of 13 amino acids.